Below, 11 T cell receptor beta chains from the same sample are listed, as sequenced in a study of cytomegalovirus exposure and HLA in healthy donors. The study ran its PCR with 60 Vbeta and 13 Jbeta primers. TCRdb keeps only in-frame clones here, not all; method: immunoSEQ multiplex PCR. The data hold 200,000 to 250,000 clones, with roughly 84% observed a single time. Material: PBMCs. These receptor sequences come from a girl aged 2-10 years in good health and CMV-seronegative.

The chain combines TRBV20-1 with TRBJ2-1; 7 bases align to TRBD1. CDR3 length: 11 residues. V lost 6 bases and J lost 8; bases outside the gene matches: 4. Germline values: CDR1 DFQATT, CDR2 SNEGSKA (reference sequence). For the CDR3, the DNA is TGCAGTGCGAGTACAGGGGATGAGCAGTTCTTC. Protein: CSASTGDEQFF.

The rearrangement uses TRBV7-8 and TRBJ2-7; no clear D. V dropped 1 base and J dropped 4 bases, with 11 bases sitting between them. CDR1 SGHVS and CDR2 FQNEAQ come from the germline V gene. There are 14 residues in the CDR3. Here the CDR3 reads CASSLVLQTYEQYF. The CDR3 nucleotides read TGTGCCAGCAGCTTAGTGCTACAGACGTACGAGCAGTACTTC.

The sample holds a few counts of this clone. The rearrangement joins TRBV28 to TRBJ2-7, with a possible D match to TRBD2 (6 bases). Trimming took off 3 bases at V and 0 bases at J, with 12 bases between the two ends. CDR1 is MDHEN and CDR2 is SYDVKM in the germline V gene. The CDR3 contains 15 residues. This CDR3 reads CASSFSGTRSYEQYF. The CDR3 region has the DNA TGTGCCAGCAGTTTTAGTGGGACTCGCTCCTACGAGCAGTACTTC. The full variable domain, in which reference TRBV28 and TRBJ2-7 provide the parts outside the CDR3, is DVKVTQSSRYLVKRTGEKVFLECVQDMDHENMFWYRQDPGLGLRLIYFSYDVKMKEKGDIPEGYSVSREKKERFSLILESASTNQTSMYLCASSFSGTRSYEQYFGPGTRLTVT.

The rearrangement joins TRBV19 to TRBJ1-6; 12 nucleotides match TRBD1. CDR3 length: 14 residues. The V gene end was trimmed by 4 bases and the J gene end by 8 bases; junction bases not matched to a gene: 0. The germline V gene encodes CDR1 LNHDA and CDR2 SQIVND (reference sequence). The CDR3 DNA is TGTGCCAGTAGTAGGGACAGGGGGCATTCACCCCTCCACTTT. This sequence encodes CASSRDRGHSPLHF.

There are a few counts of this clone. This chain joins TRBV11-2 and TRBJ1-2; no definite D call. Germline V gene lookup returns CDR1 SGHAT and CDR2 FQNNGV. CDR3 length: 15 residues. V lost 0 bases and J lost 3, with 11 bases in between. Written as DNA, the CDR3 is TGTGCCAGCAGCTTAGACGGTCTCCGGGACTATGGCTACACCTTC. As protein: CASSLDGLRDYGYTF.

V gene TRBV7-9 combines with J gene TRBJ2-7, with TRBD2 matching 10 bases. Trimming at V came to 5 bases and at J to 5 bases, leaving 12 bases not matched to a gene. CDR1 and CDR2 from the germline V gene are SEHNR and FQNEAQ (reference sequence). The CDR3 contains 16 residues. CDR3 DNA: TGTGCCAGCAGCCCCGGTTTGAGTCTAGCGGGAGACGAGCAGTACTTC. This translates into CASSPGLSLAGDEQYF. The whole variable domain, remainder taken from reference TRBV7-9 and TRBJ2-7, is DTGVSQNPRHKITKRGQNVTFRCDPISEHNRLYWYRQTLGQGPEFLTYFQNEAQLEKSRLLSDRFSAERPKGSFSTLEIQRTEQGDSAMYLCASSPGLSLAGDEQYFGPGTRLTVT.

The chain carries TRBV13 and TRBJ2-7, with D possibly matching TRBD2 (5 bases). The CDR3 consists of 16 residues. The germline V and J ends were trimmed by 5 bases and 4 bases, with 21 bases remaining between them. Germline CDR1 and CDR2: PRHDT and FYEKMQ (reference sequence). The chain's CDR3 is CASSRWRRPARYEQYF. CDR3 nucleotides: TGTGCCAGCAGCCGTTGGAGGCGACCCGCAAGGTACGAGCAGTACTTC.

CDR3 nucleotides: TGTGCCAGCAGCCCTAGGACTAGCGGGAAGCAGTTCTTC. Its protein is CASSPRTSGKQFF. J is TRBJ2-1 and V is TRBV11-2, with TRBD2 identical over 12 bases. The V and J ends lost 5 bases and 11 bases, in that order; junction bases with no gene match: 4. The CDR3 is 13 residues long. Looked up from germline, CDR1 is SGHAT and CDR2 is FQNNGV.

The gene calls are TRBV6-5 and TRBJ1-5, with 8 bases aligning to TRBD1. From germline, CDR1 is MNHEY and CDR2 SVGAGI. The CDR3 loop spans 13 amino acids. V lost 6 bases and J lost 4; bases outside the gene matches: 2. This chain's CDR3 is CASSHRGNQPQHF. The CDR3 region has the DNA TGTGCCAGCAGCCACAGGGGGAATCAGCCCCAGCATTTT.

The rearrangement links TRBV20-1 to TRBJ2-7, with D unclear. The CDR3 sequence is 11 residues long. Germline V gene data show CDR1 as DFQATT and CDR2 as SNEGSKA (reference sequence). V shed 6 bases and J shed 5 bases, with 11 bases lying between them. The CDR3 is CSATRLDEQYF. CDR3 sequence (DNA): TGCAGTGCCACGAGACTCGACGAGCAGTACTTC.

This chain connects TRBV30 to TRBJ2-2, with TRBD1 matching 8 bases. V was clipped by 1 base and J by 3 bases; unmatched bases: 1. CDR1 and CDR2 from the germline V gene are GTSNPN and SVGIG (reference sequence). The CDR3 contains 14 residues. For the CDR3, the DNA is TGTGCCTGGAGTGGACAGGGGTACACCGGGGAGCTGTTTTTT. Translating gives CAWSGQGYTGELFF.